Below are 17 T cell receptor beta chains sequenced from a single sample in a study of cytomegalovirus exposure and HLA in healthy donors. A multiplex PCR was run with 60 Vbeta primers and 13 Jbeta primers. Here immunoSEQ multiplex PCR was the method, and the copy in TCRdb shows in-frame clones only, minus some. The table has tens of thousands of clones, approximately 68% seen once. Sequenced material: PBMCs. The receptors here all came from a boy between 10 and 17 years old in good health and CMV-seropositive.

The chain links TRBV5-6 to TRBJ1-1, with unresolved D. Deletions cut 0 bases from V and 11 bases from J, with 14 bases between. Germline loops: CDR1 SGHDT, CDR2 YYEEEE. CDR3 size: 13 residues. The CDR3 sequence is CASSLAAGVLAFF. CDR3 in DNA: TGTGCCAGCAGCTTGGCGGCAGGTGTCTTGGCTTTCTTT.

CDR3 in DNA: TGTGCCAGCAGTAGGGACAGGAGCTACGAGCAGTACTTC. Amino acid sequence: CASSRDRSYEQYF. The chain recombines TRBV6-5 with TRBJ2-7; 8 bases are shared with TRBD1. The ends lost 5 bases at V and 3 bases at J; junction bases unmatched: 3. Germline V gives CDR1 MNHEY, CDR2 SVGAGI. The CDR3 extends over 13 amino acids.

The CDR3 loop is CASQWLAGEQYF. The CDR3 DNA follows: TGCGCCAGCCAGTGGCTAGCGGGGGAGCAGTACTTC. The chain has TRBV10-2 and TRBJ2-7; 9 bases are shared with TRBD2. CDR3 length: 12 residues. Germline assignment: CDR1 WSHSY and CDR2 SAAADI. V lost 8 bases and J lost 7; bases outside the gene matches: 6.

The gene calls are TRBV7-9 and TRBJ2-4, with 8 bases identical to TRBD2. Germline CDR1 is SEHNR and CDR2 is FQNEAQ (reference sequence). V lost 4 bases and J lost 14; bases outside the gene matches: 4. CDR3 length equals 11 residues. CDR3 sequence (DNA): TGTGCCAGCAGCTCGGGGGGGGAAAAGTACTTC. This codes for CASSSGGEKYF.

The rearrangement uses TRBV5-1 and TRBJ1-2, with TRBD1 matching over 7 bases. The CDR3 extends over 14 amino acids. In germline, CDR1 is SGHRS, CDR2 YFSETQ. The ends lost 3 bases at V and 2 bases at J; junction bases unmatched: 4. CDR3 in amino acids: CASSSAQGNYGYTF. Written as DNA, the CDR3 is TGCGCCAGCAGCTCGGCACAGGGGAACTATGGCTACACCTTC.

This clone was recorded only once. This chain connects TRBV7-8 to TRBJ1-5; no clear D. This CDR3 comprises 14 residues. Trimming took 5 bases from V and 6 from J, leaving 14 bases between them. Germline V gene lookup returns CDR1 SGHVS and CDR2 FQNEAQ. The CDR3 DNA reads as TGTGCCAGCAGCCAGGCTGGGTCCGGTCAGCCCCAGCATTTT. Protein: CASSQAGSGQPQHF.

The rearrangement uses TRBV5-4 and TRBJ1-2; 7 positions match TRBD1. Germline loops: CDR1 SGHNT, CDR2 YYREEE (reference sequence). With 4 bases clipped from V and 8 bases from J, the junction kept 8 bases outside the gene matches. The CDR3 is 13 residues long. In DNA form, the CDR3 reads TGTGCCAGCAGCGTGACAGGGTTTCGCGGCTACACCTTC. Its translation: CASSVTGFRGYTF.

This clone has a single count. One end of the junction fails to match germline, which may point to a read error. V gene TRBV7-9 combines with J gene TRBJ2-7, with D tentatively TRBD2 (7 bases). Per the germline V gene, CDR1 is SEHNR and CDR2 is FQNEAQ (reference sequence). The CDR3 length is 15 residues. The CDR3 region has the DNA TGTTCCAGCAGCCCGACGGGGGGCCAATCCTACGAGCAGTACTTC. Its protein product is CSSSPTGGQSYEQYF.

This CDR3 reads CASSLAGEGGGTDTQYF. The DNA for the CDR3 is TGCGCCAGCAGCTTAGCGGGAGAAGGTGGAGGAACAGATACGCAGTATTTT. V is TRBV5-1 and J is TRBJ2-3; 8 nucleotides line up with TRBD2. CDR3 length: 17 amino acids. The germline CDR1 and CDR2 sequences are SGHRS and YFSETQ. V shed 2 bases and J 3 bases; nucleotides not matched to a gene: 11.

The chain recombines TRBV5-1 with TRBJ1-6; 7 bases line up with TRBD1. Germline V CDR1 and CDR2: SGHRS, YFSETQ. The CDR3 spans 17 residues. V shed 5 bases and J 2 bases; nucleotides not matched to a gene: 10. CDR3: CASRDGTEVPYNSPLHF. The CDR3 region has the DNA TGCGCCAGCAGAGACGGGACAGAAGTACCCTATAATTCACCCCTCCACTTT.

The chain combines TRBV7-9 with TRBJ2-1; 7 bases map to TRBD2. The CDR3 covers 16 residues. V shed 1 base, J shed 8 bases, and the junction held 11 bases outside the gene matches. Germline-derived CDR1 and CDR2 are SEHNR and FQNEAQ (reference sequence). The CDR3 DNA reads TGTGCCAGCAGCTTAGGCCTAGCGGTGGTGAGAGATGAGCAGTTCTTC. Amino acid sequence: CASSLGLAVVRDEQFF. The full variable domain, with the rest looked up from reference TRBV7-9 and TRBJ2-1, is DTGVSQNPRHKITKRGQNVTFRCDPISEHNRLYWYRQTLGQGPEFLTYFQNEAQLEKSRLLSDRFSAERPKGSFSTLEIQRTEQGDSAMYLCASSLGLAVVRDEQFFGPGTRLTVL.

As concerns this clone: Relative to the germline gene, one junction end is altered; a read error may explain this. This chain connects TRBV7-7 to TRBJ2-1; 9 bases align to TRBD2. Germline V lookup: CDR1 SSHAT, CDR2 FNYEAQ (reference sequence). The CDR3 length is 18 residues. This chain's CDR3 is CASSSTLAWREGTNEQFF. CDR3 in DNA: TGTGCTAGCAGCTCAACCCTCGCGTGGCGGGAGGGAACCAATGAGCAGTTCTTC.

The V gene is TRBV6-1, the J gene TRBJ1-2; 7 bases fit TRBD1. The CDR3 totals 16 residues. Germline loops: CDR1 MNHNS, CDR2 SASEGT. The V segment lost 3 bases and the J segment 3 bases; nucleotides outside the gene matches: 10. The CDR3 coding sequence is TGTGCCAGCAGTGATCCTCAGGACAGGAGAGACTATGGCTACACCTTC. This gives the protein CASSDPQDRRDYGYTF.

This clone was seen more than once but under ten times. This rearrangement joins TRBV5-5 to TRBJ1-2; 12 bases fit TRBD1. Germline V gene data show CDR1 as SGHKS and CDR2 as YYEKEE (reference sequence). V lost 4 bases to trimming and J lost 3 bases; unmatched junction nucleotides: 4. There are 15 residues in the CDR3. The CDR3 protein is CASSPGTGGYYGYTF. The CDR3 DNA follows: TGTGCCAGCAGCCCGGGGACAGGGGGCTACTATGGCTACACCTTC.

The chain couples TRBV18 to TRBJ1-2; 9 bases are shared with TRBD1. Germline V lookup: CDR1 KGHSH, CDR2 LQKENI. CDR3 size: 14 residues. Trimming cost V 6 bases and J 7 bases; bases outside gene matches: 9. CDR3 loop: CASSGQGREAGYTF. CDR3 DNA: TGTGCCAGCTCGGGACAGGGCAGGGAGGCTGGCTACACCTTC.

V gene TRBV25-1 combines with J gene TRBJ1-2, with 7 bases that match TRBD1. Per the germline V gene, CDR1 is MGHDK and CDR2 is SYGVNS. V dropped 4 bases and J dropped 5; count of bases not matched to a gene: 1. This CDR3 spans 12 amino acids. The CDR3 DNA follows: TGTGCCAGCAGTGTACAGGGGTATGGCTACACCTTC. Amino acids: CASSVQGYGYTF.

The V gene is TRBV9, the J gene TRBJ1-6; no clear D gene. CDR3 length: 15 residues. The germline V gene encodes CDR1 SGDLS and CDR2 YYNGEE. The V end was cut by 0 bases, the J end by 10 bases, with 14 bases between. CDR3 sequence reads: CASSVDLGDASPLHF. The DNA for the CDR3 is TGTGCCAGCAGCGTAGATCTCGGGGATGCATCACCCCTCCACTTT.